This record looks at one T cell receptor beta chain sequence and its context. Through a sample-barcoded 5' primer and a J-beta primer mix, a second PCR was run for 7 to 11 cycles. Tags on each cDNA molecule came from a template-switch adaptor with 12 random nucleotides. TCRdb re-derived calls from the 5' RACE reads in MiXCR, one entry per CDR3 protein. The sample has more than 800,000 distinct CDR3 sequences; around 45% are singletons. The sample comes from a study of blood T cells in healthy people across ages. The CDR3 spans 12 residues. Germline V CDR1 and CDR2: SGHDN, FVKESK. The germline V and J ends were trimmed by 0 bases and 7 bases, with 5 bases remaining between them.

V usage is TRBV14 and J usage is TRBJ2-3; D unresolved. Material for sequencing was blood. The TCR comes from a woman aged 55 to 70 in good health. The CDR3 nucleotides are TGTGCCAGCAGCCAAGACTACTATACGCAGTATTTT. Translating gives CASSQDYYTQYF. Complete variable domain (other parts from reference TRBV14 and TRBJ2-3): EAGVTQFPSHSVIEKGQTVTLRCDPISGHDNLYWYRRVMGKEIKFLLHFVKESKQDESGMPNNRFLAERTGGTYSTLKVQPAELEDSGVYFCASSQDYYTQYFGPGTRLTVL.